One sample yielded the 15 T cell receptor beta chains listed below, sequenced in a study of T cell responses to AZD1222 COVID-19 vaccine. Sequencing was performed with immunoSEQ multiplex PCR; in TCRdb, only in-frame clones are kept and a portion is missing. The table records 80,000 to 90,000 clones, more than 75% of them present only once. The source was peripheral blood, collected on day 0 of MenACWY control vaccination. The receptor set was obtained from an adult in good health.

The chain is built from TRBV28 and TRBJ2-7; no firm D call. Germline-derived CDR1 and CDR2 are MDHEN and SYDVKM. The CDR3 contains 12 residues. V was pared by 7 bases and J by 3 bases, with 10 bases between. The CDR3 region has the DNA TGTGCCAGCACCCGATACAGCTACGAGCAGTACTTC. The encoded protein is CASTRYSYEQYF. Complete variable domain (other parts from reference TRBV28 and TRBJ2-7): DVKVTQSSRYLVKRTGEKVFLECVQDMDHENMFWYRQDPGLGLRLIYFSYDVKMKEKGDIPEGYSVSREKKERFSLILESASTNQTSMYLCASTRYSYEQYFGPGTRLTVT.

DNA of the CDR3: TGTGCCAGCAGCCTGTTATATCCGCGGGACAGCGAGGAGACCCAGTACTTC. It specifies CASSLLYPRDSEETQYF. V and J are TRBV13 and TRBJ2-5; a weak D match, TRBD1 (7 bases). Germline values: CDR1 PRHDT, CDR2 FYEKMQ (reference sequence). CDR3 length equals 17 residues. With 5 bases removed from V and 5 bases from J, the gap between germline ends came to 24 bases.

The V call is TRBV27, the J call TRBJ1-5, with 7 bases lining up with TRBD1. Germline-derived CDR1 and CDR2 are MNHEY and SMNVEV (reference sequence). The CDR3 extends over 14 amino acids. After removal of 5 bases from V and 4 bases from J, the junction contained 5 bases not matched to a gene. CDR3 in DNA: TGTGCCAGCAGTCAAGGGACAGCGAATCAGCCCCAGCATTTT. As protein: CASSQGTANQPQHF.

The gene calls are TRBV29-1 and TRBJ1-1; tentative D call: TRBD1 (5 bases). CDR3 length: 16 amino acids. Germline lookup yields CDR1 SQVTM and CDR2 ANQGSEA. Trimming removed 6 bases from V and 1 base from J, with 21 bases in between. The CDR3: CSVWGPSTLRNTEAFF. DNA for the CDR3: TGCAGCGTCTGGGGACCTTCGACATTGCGGAACACTGAAGCTTTCTTT.

V and J are TRBV5-1 and TRBJ1-2; 7 bases line up with TRBD1. This CDR3 comprises 13 residues. CDR1 and CDR2 from the germline V gene are SGHRS and YFSETQ. After removal of 3 bases from V and 5 bases from J, the junction contained 4 bases not matched to a gene. The DNA of the CDR3 is TGCGCCAGCAGCTCGGAGGGACAGTATGGCTACACCTTC. Its protein product is CASSSEGQYGYTF.

This sequence joins TRBV6-5 and TRBJ2-7; D unclear. This CDR3 spans 13 amino acids. Germline CDR1 and CDR2: MNHEY and SVGAGI. The V end was cut by 3 bases, the J end by 4 bases, with 10 bases between. DNA for the CDR3: TGTGCCAGCAGTTATTCGGCGTATTACGAGCAGTACTTC. This codes for CASSYSAYYEQYF.

This rearrangement joins TRBV28 to TRBJ1-1; TRBD1 might be the D (5 bases). V shed 3 bases and J shed 4 bases, with 9 bases lying between them. The CDR3 length is 13 residues. In germline, CDR1 is MDHEN, CDR2 SYDVKM. The CDR3 nucleotides read TGTGCCAGCAGTTTTGTGGGACCCACTGAAGCTTTCTTT. This codes for CASSFVGPTEAFF.

CDR3 residues: CASSISLGHEQYF. DNA for the CDR3: TGTGCCAGCAGCATTTCCCTAGGCCACGAGCAGTACTTC. The genes are TRBV7-9 and TRBJ2-7; D gene ambiguous. The germline V and J ends were trimmed by 5 bases and 5 bases, with 13 bases remaining between them. The germline CDR1 and CDR2 sequences are SEHNR and FQNEAQ (reference sequence). This CDR3 is 13 amino acids long.

Only one count was recorded for this clone. V gene TRBV11-2 combines with J gene TRBJ2-1; no clear D gene. Between the trimmed V and J ends, which lost 3 bases and 15 bases, there was a span of 15 bases. Germline V gene lookup returns CDR1 SGHAT and CDR2 FQNNGV. The CDR3 runs to 12 residues. In nucleotides, the CDR3 is TGTGCCAGCAGCTTCAACGGCCAGAACACGTTCTTC. Its protein is CASSFNGQNTFF.

The chain recombines TRBV6-2 or TRBV6-3 with TRBJ2-3; D remains ambiguous. The CDR3 has 16 residues. Germline lookup yields CDR1 MNHEY and CDR2 SVGEGT. The V end was cut by 5 bases, the J end by 2 bases, with 17 bases between. The CDR3 DNA sequence: TGTGCCAGCAGTATGGCCGGTCGGAGTAACACAGATACGCAGTATTTT. Translating gives CASSMAGRSNTDTQYF.

A few counts support this clone. The chain is built from TRBV30 and TRBJ2-1; D is ambiguous. Germline lookup yields CDR1 GTSNPN and CDR2 SVGIG (reference sequence). The CDR3 is made up of 14 amino acids. V was pared by 0 bases and J by 4 bases, with 10 bases between. Here the CDR3 DNA reads TGTGCCTGGAGTGTGGCAGTTTTGTACAATGAGCAGTTCTTC. This translates into CAWSVAVLYNEQFF.

V gene TRBV7-9 combines with J gene TRBJ2-7, with a possible D match to TRBD1 (5 bases). The germline V and J ends were trimmed by 5 bases and 2 bases, with 7 bases remaining between them. This CDR3 has 12 amino acids. Looked up from germline, CDR1 is SEHNR and CDR2 is FQNEAQ (reference sequence). The CDR3 loop reads CASSLTAYEQYF. The CDR3 DNA follows: TGTGCCAGCAGCCTGACAGCCTACGAGCAGTACTTC.

The gene calls are TRBV11-2 and TRBJ1-5; D unresolved. Germline CDR1 reads SGHAT; CDR2 reads FQNNGV. The CDR3 runs to 14 residues. Trimming took off 1 base at V and 1 base at J, with 5 bases between the two ends. The chain's CDR3 is CASSLGGSNQPQHF. The CDR3 nucleotides are TGTGCCAGCAGCTTAGGGGGAAGCAATCAGCCCCAGCATTTT.

This chain links TRBV11-1 with TRBJ1-5; D call uncertain. There are 13 residues in the CDR3. V was cut by 5 bases and J by 1 base, with 6 bases left in between. Germline-derived CDR1 and CDR2 are SGHAT and FQDESV (reference sequence). The CDR3 reads CASSQKSNQPQHF. For the CDR3, the DNA is TGTGCCAGCAGCCAAAAGAGCAATCAGCCCCAGCATTTT.

The chain uses TRBV23-1 and TRBJ2-3; no clear D gene. TRBV23-1 is marked as an open reading frame, function uncertain. The CDR3 loop spans 16 amino acids. Trimming took 6 bases from V and 2 from J, leaving 18 bases between them. The CDR3 region has the DNA TGCGCCAGCAGACGAATCAATGGAAGCCACACAGATACGCAGTATTTT. It codes for CASRRINGSHTDTQYF.